This TCR beta chain is drawn from a study of tumor-infiltrating lymphocytes in glioblastoma multiforme. TCR beta libraries were built from RNA through three nested multiplex PCR rounds using modified ARM-PCR. TCRB cDNA was made from approximately 0.5 ug total RNA. Unique molecular identifiers were not described for the libraries. In TCRdb, the multiplex PCR reads were re-called with MiXCR into one record per CDR3 protein. The table lists around 8,600 distinct CDR3 sequences, about 70% of them singletons. This CDR3 contains 13 residues. Trimming removed 6 bases from V and 8 bases from J, with 13 bases in between. Germline V gene data show CDR1 as MNHEY and CDR2 as SVGEGT. For this clonotype: Its target is not known.

Study outcomes and limitations: Detected clone frequencies may not reflect cell counts, being RNA-based. Just one glioblastoma patient contributed to the TCR-mutation comparison.

This TCR derives from a male donor with glioblastoma. Sequences were obtained from brain tumor tissue. The chain employs TRBV6-2 or TRBV6-3 and TRBJ2-2; weak D call: TRBD2 (6 bases). CDR3: CASSSGEAGELFF. In nucleotides, the CDR3 is TGTGCCAGCAGCTCCGGGGAGGCGGGGGAGCTGTTTTTT.